Sequencing of this T cell receptor beta chain was carried out in a study of cytomegalovirus exposure and HLA in healthy donors. A multiplex PCR was run with 60 Vbeta primers and 13 Jbeta primers. Assay used: immunoSEQ multiplex PCR; TCRdb lists only in-frame clones, some missing. Altogether 150,000 to 200,000 clones are present, roughly 72% being singletons, with the ten largest covering approximately 1%. This clone was counted a single time. V shed 4 bases and J shed 4 bases, with 8 bases lying between them. This CDR3 is built from 12 residues. Germline-derived CDR1 and CDR2 are KGHSY and FQNENV. The sequenced material came from PBMCs. This sequence joins TRBV16 and TRBJ2-7; D is undetermined. This clonotype originated in a woman aged 40 to 50 in good health and CMV-seronegative. The CDR3 coding sequence is TGTGCCAGCAGCCCCCCGGGTTACGAGCAGTACTTC. As protein: CASSPPGYEQYF. The full variable domain, in which reference TRBV16 and TRBJ2-7 provide the parts outside the CDR3, is GEEVAQTPKHLVRGEGQKAKLYCAPIKGHSYVFWYQQVLKNEFKFLISFQNENVFDETGMPKERFSAKCLPNSPCSLEIQATKLEDSAVYFCASSPPGYEQYFGPGTRLTVT.